These T cell receptor beta chains were read from a single sample in a study of T cell responses to AZD1222 COVID-19 vaccine. Repertoires were generated with immunoSEQ multiplex PCR, while TCRdb's copy carries only in-frame clones and drops some. The profile covers 110,000 or so clones, with 80% to 90% appearing a single time and about 40% taken by the ten largest. This specimen was peripheral blood, taken 28 days after the second AZD1222 dose. These receptors all come from an adult who received the AZD1222 COVID-19 vaccine. The CDR3 runs from the conserved cysteine through the conserved F or W. A D gene is named only where the DNA matches it firmly.

j_call d_call v_call cdr3_nt cdr3_aa
TRBJ2-7 . TRBV6-5 TGTGCCAGCAGTACAGGTTTGGGAGAGCAGTACTTC CASSTGLGEQYF
TRBJ2-2 TRBD2 TRBV27 TGTGCCAGCAGTACTCTCGACTACCTAGCGGATCGGATCAGGTCCGGGGAGCTGTTTTTT CASSTLDYLADRIRSGELFF
TRBJ1-1 . TRBV28 TGTGCCAGCAGGATCCGCGGCGGGTTTGGCACTGAAGCTTTCTTT CASRIRGGFGTEAFF
TRBJ2-7 . TRBV28 TGTGCCAGCAGGGCAGGGTTAAGCTCCTACGAGCAGTACTTC CASRAGLSSYEQYF
TRBJ1-4 . TRBV5-4 TGTGCCAGCAGCCCAGGAGTGAATGAAAAACTGTTTTTT CASSPGVNEKLFF
TRBJ2-7 . TRBV7-2 TGTGCCAGCAGCCACCGGGTGAAACCCTACGAGCAGTACTTC CASSHRVKPYEQYF
TRBJ2-2 TRBD2 TRBV19 TGTGCCAGTAGTGCGGGAGAGACCGGGGAGCTGTTTTTT CASSAGETGELFF
TRBJ2-1 TRBD2 TRBV11-3 TGTGCCAGCAGCTTATTCTCTAGCGGGAGGTACAATGAGCAGTTCTTC CASSLFSSGRYNEQFF
TRBJ2-1 . TRBV6-1 TGTGCCAGCAGTGACAGGGGCCCCTACAATGAGCAGTTCTTC CASSDRGPYNEQFF
TRBJ2-1 TRBD2 TRBV18 TGTGCCAGCTCACCACTAGCGGGAGTGTCGGGGGAGCAGTTCTTC CASSPLAGVSGEQFF
TRBJ1-3 . TRBV30 TGTGCCTGGAGCCCGGATCCTGGAAACACCATATATTTT CAWSPDPGNTIYF
TRBJ2-7 . TRBV10-3 TGTGCCATCAGTGATCCAGCAGTCGTCTCCTACGAGCAGTACTTC CAISDPAVVSYEQYF
TRBJ1-2 TRBD1 TRBV5-1 TGCGCCAGCAAACCAGACAGGGGTACGTCTGGCTACACCTTC CASKPDRGTSGYTF
TRBJ1-3 . TRBV5-6 TGTGCCAGCAGCTTGAGGGGATACTCTGGAAACACCATATATTTT CASSLRGYSGNTIYF